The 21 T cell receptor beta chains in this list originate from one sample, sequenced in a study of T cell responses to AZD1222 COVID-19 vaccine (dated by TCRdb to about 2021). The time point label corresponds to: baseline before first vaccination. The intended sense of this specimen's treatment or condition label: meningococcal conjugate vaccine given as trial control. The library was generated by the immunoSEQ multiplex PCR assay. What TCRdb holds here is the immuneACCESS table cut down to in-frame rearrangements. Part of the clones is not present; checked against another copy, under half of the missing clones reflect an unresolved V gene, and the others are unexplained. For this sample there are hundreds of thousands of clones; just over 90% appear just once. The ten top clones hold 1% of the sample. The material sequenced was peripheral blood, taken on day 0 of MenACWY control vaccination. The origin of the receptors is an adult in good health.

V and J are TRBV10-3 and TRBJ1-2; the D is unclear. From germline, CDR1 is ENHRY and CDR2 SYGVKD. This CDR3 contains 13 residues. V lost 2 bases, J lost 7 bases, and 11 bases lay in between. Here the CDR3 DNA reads TGTGCCATCAGTGAGGGAGAGTGGGGTGGCTACACCTTC. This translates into CAISEGEWGGYTF.

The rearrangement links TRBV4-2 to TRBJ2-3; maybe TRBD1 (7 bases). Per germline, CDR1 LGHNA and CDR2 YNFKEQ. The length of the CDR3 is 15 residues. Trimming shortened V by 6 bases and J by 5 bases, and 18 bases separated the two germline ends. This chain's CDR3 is CASSPPAGGGDTQYF. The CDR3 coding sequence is TGTGCCAGCAGTCCCCCGGCAGGGGGAGGAGATACGCAGTATTTT.

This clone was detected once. CDR3 DNA sequence: TGTGCCAGCAGGGTGTTAAATACGCAGTATTTT. Residues: CASRVLNTQYF. The rearrangement joins TRBV6-5 to TRBJ2-3; no clear D. The CDR3 is 11 amino acids. V lost 6 bases and J lost 7, with 8 bases in between. Germline V CDR1 and CDR2: MNHEY, SVGAGI.

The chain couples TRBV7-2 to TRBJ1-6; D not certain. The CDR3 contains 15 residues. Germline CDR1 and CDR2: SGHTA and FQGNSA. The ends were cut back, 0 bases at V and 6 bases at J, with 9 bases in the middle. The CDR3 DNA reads TGTGCCAGCAGCTTAGCTACAGCTTCTAATTCACCCCTCCACTTT. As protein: CASSLATASNSPLHF. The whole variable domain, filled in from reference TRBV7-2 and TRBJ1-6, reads GAGVSQSPSNKVTEKGKDVELRCDPISGHTALYWYRQSLGQGLEFLIYFQGNSAPDKSGLPSDRFSAERTGGSVSTLTIQRTQQEDSAVYLCASSLATASNSPLHFGNGTRLTVT.

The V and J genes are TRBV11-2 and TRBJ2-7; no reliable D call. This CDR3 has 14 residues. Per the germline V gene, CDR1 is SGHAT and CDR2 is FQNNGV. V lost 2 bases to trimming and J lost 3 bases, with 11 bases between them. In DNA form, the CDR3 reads TGTGCCAGCAGCTTATTCGACCGAAACTACGAGCAGTACTTC. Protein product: CASSLFDRNYEQYF. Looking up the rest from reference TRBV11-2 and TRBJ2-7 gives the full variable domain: EAGVAQSPRYKIIEKRQSVAFWCNPISGHATLYWYQQILGQGPKLLIQFQNNGVVDDSQLPKDRFSAERLKGVDSTLKIQPAKLEDSAVYLCASSLFDRNYEQYFGPGTRLTVT.

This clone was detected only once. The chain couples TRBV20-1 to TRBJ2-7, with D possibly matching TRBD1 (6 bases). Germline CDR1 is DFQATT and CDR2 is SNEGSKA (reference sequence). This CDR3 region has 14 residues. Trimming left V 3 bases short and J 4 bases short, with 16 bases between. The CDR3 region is CSASGQGPWYEQYF. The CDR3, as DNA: TGCAGTGCTAGTGGTCAGGGGCCTTGGTACGAGCAGTACTTC.

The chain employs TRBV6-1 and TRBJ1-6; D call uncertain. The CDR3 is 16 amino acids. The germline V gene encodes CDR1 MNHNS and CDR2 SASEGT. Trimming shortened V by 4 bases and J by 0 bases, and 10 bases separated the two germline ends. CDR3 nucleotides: TGTGCCAGCAGTGTTGGATATAGCTCCTATAATTCACCCCTCCACTTT. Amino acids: CASSVGYSSYNSPLHF.

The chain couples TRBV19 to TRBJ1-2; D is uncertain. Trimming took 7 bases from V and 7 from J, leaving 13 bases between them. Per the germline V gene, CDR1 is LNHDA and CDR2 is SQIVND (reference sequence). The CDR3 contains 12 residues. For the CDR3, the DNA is TGTGCCAGTAACCCCGGGGTCGGTGGCTACACCTTC. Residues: CASNPGVGGYTF.

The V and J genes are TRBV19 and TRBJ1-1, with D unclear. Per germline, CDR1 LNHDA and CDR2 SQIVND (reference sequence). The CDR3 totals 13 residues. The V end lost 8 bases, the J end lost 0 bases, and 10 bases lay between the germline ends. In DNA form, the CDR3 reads TGTGCCAGTGCAGTAATCTTGAACACTGAAGCTTTCTTT. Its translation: CASAVILNTEAFF.

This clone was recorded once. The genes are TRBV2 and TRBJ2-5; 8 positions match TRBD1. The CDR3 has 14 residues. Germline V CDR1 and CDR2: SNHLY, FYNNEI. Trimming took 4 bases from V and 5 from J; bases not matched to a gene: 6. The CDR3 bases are TGTGCCAGCAGTGCGGACAGGGTCAGGGAGACCCAGTACTTC. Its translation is CASSADRVRETQYF. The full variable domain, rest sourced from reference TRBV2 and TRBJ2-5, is EPEVTQTPSHQVTQMGQEVILRCVPISNHLYFYWYRQILGQKVEFLVSFYNNEISEKSEIFDDQFSVERPDGSNFTLKIRSTKLEDSAMYFCASSADRVRETQYFGPGTRLLVL.

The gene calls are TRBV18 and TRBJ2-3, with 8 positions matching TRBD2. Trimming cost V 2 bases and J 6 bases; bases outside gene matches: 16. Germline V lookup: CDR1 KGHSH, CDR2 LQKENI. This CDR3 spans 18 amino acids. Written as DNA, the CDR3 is TGTGCCAGCTCACCAAGGATGGGCCTAGCGGGTTCCTGGGATACGCAGTATTTT. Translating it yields CASSPRMGLAGSWDTQYF.

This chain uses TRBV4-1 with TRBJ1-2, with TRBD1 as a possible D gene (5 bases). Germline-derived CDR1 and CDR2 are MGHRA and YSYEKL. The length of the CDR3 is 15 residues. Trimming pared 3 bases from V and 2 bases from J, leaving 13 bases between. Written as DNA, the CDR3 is TGCGCCAGCAGCCAGGGCGGGGGGAGCAACTATGGCTACACCTTC. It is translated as CASSQGGGSNYGYTF.

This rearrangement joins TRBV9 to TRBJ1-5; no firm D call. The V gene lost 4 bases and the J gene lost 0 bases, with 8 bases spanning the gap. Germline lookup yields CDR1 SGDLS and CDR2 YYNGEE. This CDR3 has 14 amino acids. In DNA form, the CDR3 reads TGTGCCAGCAGCTCCTACCATAGCAATCAGCCCCAGCATTTT. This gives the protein CASSSYHSNQPQHF.

The CDR3 DNA reads TGTGCCTGGAGTGTGGGACAGTATGGCTACACCTTC. Translating gives CAWSVGQYGYTF. The chain couples TRBV30 to TRBJ1-2; 7 positions match TRBD1. Germline assignment: CDR1 GTSNPN and CDR2 SVGIG (reference sequence). Losses at the gene ends were 0 bases for V and 5 bases for J; bases not matched to a gene: 0. The CDR3 has 12 residues.

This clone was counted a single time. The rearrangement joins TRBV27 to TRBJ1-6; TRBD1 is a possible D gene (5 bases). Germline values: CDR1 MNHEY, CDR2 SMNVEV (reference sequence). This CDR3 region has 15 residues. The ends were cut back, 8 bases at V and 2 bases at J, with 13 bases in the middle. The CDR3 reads CASGAGRTYNSPLHF. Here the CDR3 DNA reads TGTGCCAGCGGGGCCGGACGGACCTATAATTCACCCCTCCACTTT.

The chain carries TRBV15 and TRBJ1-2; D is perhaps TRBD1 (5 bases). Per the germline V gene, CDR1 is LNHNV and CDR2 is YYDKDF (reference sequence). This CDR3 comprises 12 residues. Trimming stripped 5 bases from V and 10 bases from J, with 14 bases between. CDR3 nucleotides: TGTGCCACCAGCCAACTTCAGGGTGCCTACACCTTC. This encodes CATSQLQGAYTF.

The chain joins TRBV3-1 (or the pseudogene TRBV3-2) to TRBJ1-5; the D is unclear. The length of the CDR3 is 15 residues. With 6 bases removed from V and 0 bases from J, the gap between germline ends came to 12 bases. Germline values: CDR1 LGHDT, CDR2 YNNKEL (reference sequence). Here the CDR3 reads CASSPDGNSNQPQHF. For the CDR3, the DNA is TGTGCCAGCAGTCCGGACGGGAATAGCAATCAGCCCCAGCATTTT.

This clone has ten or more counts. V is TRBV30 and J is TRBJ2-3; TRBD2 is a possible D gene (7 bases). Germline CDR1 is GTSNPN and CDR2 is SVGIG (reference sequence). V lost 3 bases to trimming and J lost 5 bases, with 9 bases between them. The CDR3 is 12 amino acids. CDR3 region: CAWSGGQDTQYF. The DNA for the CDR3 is TGTGCCTGGAGCGGGGGGCAAGATACGCAGTATTTT.

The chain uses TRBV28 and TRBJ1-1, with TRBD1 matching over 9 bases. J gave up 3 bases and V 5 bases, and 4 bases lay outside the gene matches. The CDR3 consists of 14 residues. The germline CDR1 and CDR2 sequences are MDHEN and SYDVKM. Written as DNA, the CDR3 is TGTGCCAGCAGTCCCGGGACAGGGCACACTGAAGCTTTCTTT. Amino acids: CASSPGTGHTEAFF.

The CDR3 loop reads CASSLTGDQPQHF. DNA for the CDR3: TGTGCCAGCAGCTTAACGGGGGATCAGCCCCAGCATTTT. J is TRBJ1-5 and V is TRBV7-9; TRBD1 might be the D (5 bases). This CDR3 is built from 13 residues. Looked up from germline, CDR1 is SEHNR and CDR2 is FQNEAQ (reference sequence). The ends were cut back, 2 bases at V and 5 bases at J, with 7 bases in the middle.

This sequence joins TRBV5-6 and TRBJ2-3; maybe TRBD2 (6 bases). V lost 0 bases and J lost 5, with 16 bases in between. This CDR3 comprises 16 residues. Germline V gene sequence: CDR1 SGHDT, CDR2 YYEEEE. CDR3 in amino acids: CASSLASAQAGDTQYF. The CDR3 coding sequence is TGTGCCAGCAGCTTGGCTAGCGCCCAAGCGGGAGATACGCAGTATTTT.